The following is a T cell receptor (beta chain) sequence with its context. The entry originates in a study of T cell responses to AZD1222 COVID-19 vaccine. V lost 4 bases and J 1 base, leaving 13 bases between the germline ends. CDR3 size: 15 residues. Germline lookup yields CDR1 KGHSH and CDR2 LQKENI. The method was immunoSEQ multiplex PCR; TCRdb's version includes in-frame clones alone and lacks a portion of them. The sample holds some 200,000 clones; roughly nine tenths are singletons and the top ten take around 3.6%. The receptor was derived from an adult who received the AZD1222 COVID-19 vaccine. The source material was peripheral blood, sampled 28 days after the second AZD1222 dose. The J gene is TRBJ1-2, the V gene TRBV18, with D uncertain. As DNA, the CDR3 is TGTGCCAGCTCACGGCCGCCGGGAGTTAACTATGGCTACACCTTC. Protein product: CASSRPPGVNYGYTF.